Listed below are T cell receptor beta chains from one sample, sequenced in a study of cytomegalovirus exposure and HLA in healthy donors. TCRdb's table, derived via immunoSEQ multiplex PCR, lists solely in-frame clones and lacks some. The sample includes under 250,000 clones, roughly 77% of them seen just once. Sequenced sample: PBMCs. The source is a woman in her twenties or thirties in good health and CMV-seronegative. Both conserved end residues are part of each CDR3. A D gene is named only where the DNA matches it firmly. Clone size is shown for a subset of rows, as once, few, many or a class of expanded clone.

CDR3 length	V gene	J gene	D gene	clone size	CDR3 protein	CDR3 DNA
14	TRBV6-5	TRBJ1-1	TRBD1	NA	CASSYPGQGTEAFF	TGTGCCAGCAGTTACCCCGGACAGGGGACTGAAGCTTTCTTT
16	TRBV14	TRBJ2-2	NA	NA	CASSQGLGLNTGELFF	TGTGCCAGCAGCCAAGGTTTGGGACTTAACACCGGGGAGCTGTTTTTT
15	TRBV11-1	TRBJ1-5	NA	few	CASSYSSGGNQPQHF	TGTGCCAGCAGCTATTCCTCCGGAGGCAATCAGCCCCAGCATTTT
15	TRBV9	TRBJ1-2	NA	NA	CASSVDTRSTYGYTF	TGTGCCAGCAGCGTAGACACACGTTCCACCTATGGCTACACCTTC
14	TRBV5-1	TRBJ2-3	NA	NA	CASSLGVSTDTQYF	TGCGCCAGCAGCTTGGGAGTTAGCACAGATACGCAGTATTTT
18	TRBV5-1	TRBJ1-1	TRBD1	NA	CASSLTTLTGGPNTEAFF	TGCGCCAGCAGCTTAACAACTCTGACAGGGGGTCCGAACACTGAAGCTTTCTTT
15	TRBV14	TRBJ2-7	TRBD1	NA	CASSQAGTGTYEQYF	TGTGCCAGCAGCCAAGCCGGGACAGGGACTTACGAGCAGTACTTC
14	TRBV15	TRBJ2-6	NA	NA	CATSKQTGANVLTF	TGTGCCACCAGCAAACAGACCGGGGCCAACGTCCTGACTTTC
13	TRBV13	TRBJ2-1	NA	NA	CASSLEGDNEQFF	TGTGCCAGCAGCTTAGAGGGGGACAATGAGCAGTTCTTC
15	TRBV9	TRBJ1-3	NA	NA	CASSVVGTSGNTIYF	TGTGCCAGCAGCGTAGTGGGGACTTCTGGAAACACCATATATTTT
19	TRBV14	TRBJ2-5	TRBD2	NA	CASSQHWTSGRAGWETQYF	TGTGCCAGCAGCCAACATTGGACTAGCGGGAGGGCCGGCTGGGAGACCCAGTACTTC
14	TRBV2	TRBJ1-5	NA	NA	CASSGENSNQPQHF	TGTGCCAGCAGTGGAGAGAATAGCAATCAGCCCCAGCATTTT
13	TRBV5-1	TRBJ2-7	NA	NA	CASGEPTSYEQYF	TGCGCCAGCGGGGAGCCTACTTCCTACGAGCAGTACTTC
15	TRBV9	TRBJ2-7	TRBD1	NA	CASSVGGQGNYEQYF	TGTGCCAGCAGCGTAGGGGGACAGGGTAACTACGAGCAGTACTTC
14	TRBV19	TRBJ1-2	NA	few	CASSIGSGVYGYTF	TGTGCCAGTAGTATCGGTTCGGGGGTCTATGGCTACACCTTC
13	TRBV18	TRBJ2-7	NA	NA	CASSPGGRDEQYF	TGTGCCAGCTCACCCGGGGGGCGCGACGAGCAGTACTTC
18	TRBV18	TRBJ1-5	TRBD1	NA	CASSTGGTEFGSNQPQHF	TGTGCCAGCTCGACAGGGGGCACGGAGTTTGGGAGCAATCAGCCCCAGCATTTT
14	TRBV5-1	TRBJ1-1	NA	NA	CASSPQTGNTEAFF	TGCGCCAGCAGCCCCCAGACAGGGAACACTGAAGCTTTCTTT
12	TRBV2	TRBJ2-3	NA	NA	CAIRAGEDTQYF	TGTGCCATCAGGGCCGGGGAAGATACGCAGTATTTT
15	TRBV19	TRBJ2-7	TRBD1	NA	CASSSGTGVPYEQYF	TGTGCCAGTAGTAGCGGGACAGGGGTCCCCTACGAGCAGTACTTC
13	TRBV30	TRBJ2-1	TRBD1	NA	CAWSGKQGDEQFF	TGTGCCTGGAGTGGAAAACAGGGGGATGAGCAGTTCTTC
14	TRBV10-3	TRBJ2-7	TRBD2	few	CATGTSGSLGEQYF	TGTGCCACGGGGACTAGCGGGAGCCTCGGGGAGCAGTACTTC
14	TRBV18	TRBJ1-3	NA	NA	CASSPSTQGNTIYF	TGTGCCAGCTCACCCAGTACACAAGGAAACACCATATATTTT
14	TRBV30	TRBJ2-7	NA	NA	CAWSVSGASYEQYF	TGTGCCTGGAGTGTAAGCGGCGCCTCCTACGAGCAGTACTTC
14	TRBV15	TRBJ1-2	NA	few	CATSSGTSTHGYTF	TGTGCCACCAGCAGTGGGACTTCGACCCATGGCTACACCTTC
18	TRBV7-8	TRBJ2-7	TRBD2	NA	CASSLGSKVAGVSYEQYF	TGTGCCAGCAGCTTAGGGAGTAAGGTAGCGGGTGTCTCCTACGAGCAGTACTTC
15	TRBV19	TRBJ1-1	TRBD1	NA	CASSMWGTGNTEAFF	TGTGCCAGTAGTATGTGGGGGACAGGGAACACTGAAGCTTTCTTT
13	TRBV10-1	TRBJ2-4	NA	few	CASGRGSKNIQYF	TGCGCCAGCGGGCGGGGCTCCAAAAACATTCAGTACTTC
11	TRBV20-1	TRBJ1-2	NA	few	CSADGTYGYTF	TGCAGTGCTGATGGGACATATGGCTACACCTTC
15	TRBV30	TRBJ1-6	NA	NA	CAGLQGSSYNSPLHF	TGTGCCGGCTTACAGGGAAGCTCCTATAATTCACCCCTCCACTTT
14	TRBV10-1	TRBJ2-7	TRBD1	NA	CAESSPGQLAEQYF	TGCGCCGAGAGTTCCCCGGGACAGTTGGCCGAGCAGTACTTC
16	TRBV5-4	TRBJ2-1	TRBD2	few	CASSSPLREGSNEQFF	TGTGCCAGCAGCTCCCCTTTGCGGGAGGGCTCCAATGAGCAGTTCTTC
15	TRBV5-1	TRBJ2-3	TRBD2	NA	CASRTSGGPTDTQYF	TGCGCCAGCAGGACTAGCGGGGGCCCCACAGATACGCAGTATTTT
15	TRBV18	TRBJ2-7	TRBD1	NA	CASSLGQGGSYEQYF	TGTGCCAGCTCACTGGGACAGGGTGGGAGCTACGAGCAGTACTTC
15	TRBV6-4	TRBJ2-2	NA	medium-sized	CASSDSAGISGELFF	TGTGCCAGCAGTGACTCGGCAGGGATTTCCGGGGAGCTGTTTTTT
15	TRBV6-5	TRBJ1-2	TRBD1	NA	CASSYTGTANYGYTF	TGTGCCAGCAGTTACACCGGGACAGCTAACTATGGCTACACCTTC
15	TRBV6-6	TRBJ2-7	NA	NA	CASSTREDLTYEQYF	TGTGCCAGCAGTACTAGGGAAGACCTTACCTACGAGCAGTACTTC
12	TRBV27	TRBJ2-7	TRBD1	NA	CATRDRAYEQYF	TGTGCCACAAGGGACAGGGCCTACGAGCAGTACTTC
14	TRBV4-1	TRBJ2-7	NA	once	CASSQVGQGYEQYF	TGCGCCAGCAGCCAAGTCGGGCAGGGGTACGAGCAGTACTTC